This T cell receptor beta chain emerged from a study of blood T cell repertoires in COVID-19. About the research overall: Acute and convalescent COVID-19 samples came from the United States, Italy and Spain.

In Seattle, patients joined the study during active infection and were tracked longitudinally. Assay used: immunoSEQ multiplex PCR; TCRdb lists only in-frame clones, some missing. The data contain 150,000 to 250,000 clones, around 94% of them seen just once; the ten biggest clones take up around 0.8%. Sequencing was done on a sample of peripheral blood. The TCR was taken from a man under 40 with COVID-19, enrolled during active disease.

The CDR3 nucleotides are TGCGCCAGCAGCTTGGAAGTAGCGGGCAGGGAGACCCAGTACTTC. It codes for CASSLEVAGRETQYF. J is TRBJ2-5 and V is TRBV5-1; 7 nucleotides line up with TRBD2. Germline V gives CDR1 SGHRS, CDR2 YFSETQ. Unmatched junction bases numbered 7, after V lost 0 bases and J lost 5 bases. The CDR3 has 15 amino acids.